A selection of T cell receptor beta chains follows, all from one sample in a study of response to subunit inactivated influenza vaccine. MiXCR, run by TCRdb on the RT-PCR reads, gives a single entry per CDR3 protein. The table lists 150,000 to 200,000 distinct CDR3 sequences, approximately 12% of them singletons. The same sample was also studied in work on T cells expressing NK-cell markers.

The source material was CD8+ T cells sorted from PBMCs, sampled roughly 12 days after vaccination. Receptor source: a middle-aged man who received an inactivated influenza vaccine. Both conserved end residues are part of each CDR3. A D gene is named only where the DNA matches it firmly. Only some rows state a clone size, as once, few, many or a class for expanded clones.

D gene,J gene,clone size,V gene,CDR3 DNA,CDR3 protein
-,TRBJ2-1,few,TRBV29-1,TGCAGCGTTGAAGGACAGGAGTTCTCCTACAATGAGCAGTTCTTC,CSVEGQEFSYNEQFF
TRBD1,TRBJ1-6,few,TRBV7-6,TGTGCCAGCAGCCAGGGGGCTTCACCCCTCCACTTT,CASSQGASPLHF
-,TRBJ1-1,-,TRBV4-3,TGCGCCAGCCAAGAGACGGACACTGAAGCTTTCTTT,CASQETDTEAFF
-,TRBJ2-3,many,TRBV12-3/TRBV12-4,TGTGCCAGCAGTTTAGAAAGTCGCGCGGATATGTGGTATTTT,CASSLESRADMWYF
-,TRBJ2-7,-,TRBV6-5,TGTGCCAGCAGGTATCGACCGGAGAGTAAATACGAGCAGTACTTC,CASRYRPESKYEQYF
TRBD1,TRBJ2-5,-,TRBV4-3,TGCGCCAGCAGCCAGACAGGACAGGGAGAGACCCAGTACTTC,CASSQTGQGETQYF
-,TRBJ2-1,-,TRBV6-2/TRBV6-3,TGTGCCAGCAGTTACTTTATGGGATACAATGAGCAGTTCTTC,CASSYFMGYNEQFF
TRBD1,TRBJ1-1,-,TRBV5-1,TGCGCCAGCAGCTTCCCGGGACAGGGAGGGAACACTGAAGCTTTCTTT,CASSFPGQGGNTEAFF
-,TRBJ2-2,-,TRBV25-1,TGTGCCAGCAGTGACGGGACACCACGTGCCGGGGAGCTGTTTTTT,CASSDGTPRAGELFF
TRBD1,TRBJ1-2,many,TRBV29-1,TGCAGCCACAGGGGCGGCTACACCTTC,CSHRGGYTF
-,TRBJ2-7,-,TRBV7-8,TGTGCCAGCAGCTTAGCGCTCACAGGGAAAGATGCAGTGTTCTACGAGCAGTACTTC,CASSLALTGKDAVFYEQYF
TRBD2,TRBJ2-3,few,TRBV11-1,TGTGCCAGCAGCTTAACCTTATTTAGCGGGAGGGCCGTAACCCCCACAGATACGCAGTATTTT,CASSLTLFSGRAVTPTDTQYF
-,TRBJ2-1,few,TRBV4-3,TGCGCCAGCAGCCAAGATAGGAAAGCGTACAATGAGCAGTTCTTC,CASSQDRKAYNEQFF
TRBD2,TRBJ2-7,few,TRBV27,TGTGCCAGCAGAGAACTAGCGGGGGGGGGATACGAGCAGTACTTC,CASRELAGGGYEQYF
-,TRBJ1-1,many,TRBV6-2/TRBV6-3,TGTGCCAGCAGTTACGCGGTAACTGAAGCTTTCTTT,CASSYAVTEAFF
TRBD2,TRBJ2-1,few,TRBV7-2,TGTGCCAGCAGCACGTACGGACTAGCGGGAGAGGGAAATGAGCAGTTCTTC,CASSTYGLAGEGNEQFF
TRBD1,TRBJ2-5,few,TRBV6-2/TRBV6-3,TGTGCCAGCAGGAGCACAGGGGGCAACAGGCAAGAGACCCAGTACTTC,CASRSTGGNRQETQYF
-,TRBJ1-6,many,TRBV12-3/TRBV12-4,TGTGCCAGCAGTTTGTTCTCTAGTAATTCACCCCTCCACTTT,CASSLFSSNSPLHF
-,TRBJ1-6,-,TRBV5-6,TGTGCCAGCAGCTTGGTCAATTCACCCCTCCACTTT,CASSLVNSPLHF